One and the same sample provided the 25 T cell receptor beta chains below, sequenced in a study of cytomegalovirus exposure and HLA in healthy donors. PCR was performed using 60 Vbeta and 13 Jbeta primers. TCRdb keeps only in-frame clones here, not all; method: immunoSEQ multiplex PCR. The sample has approximately 200,000 clones; more than 65% are singletons. The material sequenced was PBMCs. Receptors were obtained from a girl under 18 in good health and CMV-seropositive.

This CDR3 reads CASSFQGLVNGYTF. CDR3 coding DNA: TGTGCCAGCAGCTTCCAGGGTTTGGTTAATGGCTACACCTTC. The rearrangement uses TRBV5-5 and TRBJ1-2; the D gene is possibly TRBD1 (5 bases). Per germline, CDR1 SGHKS and CDR2 YYEKEE (reference sequence). Trimming cost V 2 bases and J 6 bases, with 14 bases left between them. There are 14 residues in the CDR3.

The chain employs TRBV5-6 and TRBJ2-1, with D perhaps TRBD2 (6 bases). Trimming pared 1 base from V and 0 bases from J, leaving 11 bases between. Germline loops: CDR1 SGHDT, CDR2 YYEEEE. This CDR3 has 16 residues. CDR3 protein: CASSLRLTSSYNEQFF. CDR3 bases: TGTGCCAGCAGCTTGAGATTGACTAGCTCCTACAATGAGCAGTTCTTC.

The chain uses TRBV9 and TRBJ2-5, with 10 bases that match TRBD1. CDR1 SGDLS and CDR2 YYNGEE come from the germline V gene. The CDR3 has 15 residues. Trimming removed 3 bases from V and 5 bases from J; junction bases left unmatched: 7. The chain's CDR3 is CASSGRTGGVETQYF. The DNA for the CDR3 is TGTGCCAGCAGCGGGCGGACAGGGGGGGTGGAGACCCAGTACTTC.

The chain recombines TRBV6-6 with TRBJ1-2; the D is unclear. CDR1 and CDR2 from the germline V gene are MNHNY and SVGAGI (reference sequence). This CDR3 contains 11 residues. V shed 2 bases and J shed 7 bases, with 5 bases lying between them. The CDR3 nucleotides are TGTGCCAGCAGTTACGAGGGTGGCTACACCTTC. This translates into CASSYEGGYTF.

This sequence joins TRBV7-6 and TRBJ2-2, with a possible D match to TRBD2 (5 bases). V lost 2 bases and J 0 bases, leaving 10 bases between the germline ends. The CDR3 is made up of 16 amino acids. Germline V gene lookup returns CDR1 SGHVS and CDR2 FNYEAQ. CDR3 amino acids: CASSLTTGTNTGELFF. The CDR3 bases are TGTGCCAGCAGCTTAACGACGGGAACGAACACCGGGGAGCTGTTTTTT. The full variable domain, completed using reference TRBV7-6 and TRBJ2-2, is GAGVSQSPRYKVTKRGQDVALRCDPISGHVSLYWYRQALGQGPEFLTYFNYEAQQDKSGLPNDRFSAERPEGSISTLTIQRTEQRDSAMYRCASSLTTGTNTGELFFGEGSRLTVL.

The gene calls are TRBV7-2 and TRBJ1-1; D perhaps matches TRBD1 (5 bases). The V gene's germline CDR1 is SGHTA and CDR2 FQGNSA. CDR3 length: 15 residues. Trimming took 0 bases from V and 0 from J, leaving 8 bases between them. The CDR3 reads CASSLAGQLNTEAFF. CDR3 bases: TGTGCCAGCAGCTTAGCGGGGCAGCTGAACACTGAAGCTTTCTTT.

The chain combines TRBV10-2 with TRBJ1-5, with TRBD1 matching 7 bases. This CDR3 has 15 amino acids. The trim removed 5 bases at V and 7 bases at J, leaving 11 bases unmatched. Germline V gene sequence: CDR1 WSHSY, CDR2 SAAADI. In nucleotides, the CDR3 is TGCGCCAGCAGTTCCCAGGGGGGTGTTGGGCAGCCCCAGCATTTT. Residues: CASSSQGGVGQPQHF.

Comments on this clone: Germline is not matched at one junction end, which may reflect a read error. The rearrangement links TRBV30 to TRBJ2-5; 9 nucleotides align to TRBD2. The germline gives CDR1 GTSNPN, CDR2 SVGIG (reference sequence). The CDR3 spans 11 residues. The CDR3 sequence is CAWSALGTSNF. The DNA of the CDR3 is TGTGCCTGGAGTGCCCTGGGGACTAGCAACTTC.

This clone has a handful of counts. The V gene is TRBV7-9, the J gene TRBJ1-6, with 8 positions matching TRBD1. The CDR3 length is 15 residues. V was clipped by 5 bases and J by 8 bases; unmatched bases: 8. Germline V gene data show CDR1 as SEHNR and CDR2 as FQNEAQ (reference sequence). The CDR3 loop reads CASSRDGQGYSPLHF. The CDR3 DNA follows: TGTGCCAGCAGCCGAGACGGACAGGGCTATTCACCCCTCCACTTT. Full variable domain (missing parts from reference TRBV7-9 and TRBJ1-6): DTGVSQNPRHKITKRGQNVTFRCDPISEHNRLYWYRQTLGQGPEFLTYFQNEAQLEKSRLLSDRFSAERPKGSFSTLEIQRTEQGDSAMYLCASSRDGQGYSPLHFGNGTRLTVT.

This chain joins TRBV5-6 and TRBJ1-4; the D gene is possibly TRBD1 (6 bases). The CDR3 length is 13 residues. Germline loops: CDR1 SGHDT, CDR2 YYEEEE. V was clipped by 3 bases and J by 8 bases, with 11 bases between them. In DNA form, the CDR3 reads TGTGCCAGCAGCTGGGGGGGCGAAGAAAAACTGTTTTTT. Encoded protein: CASSWGGEEKLFF.

The chain combines TRBV5-4 with TRBJ2-7; perhaps TRBD1 as D (5 bases). Per germline, CDR1 SGHNT and CDR2 YYREEE (reference sequence). The CDR3 is 14 amino acids. V lost 2 bases, J lost 2 bases, and 11 bases lay in between. CDR3 in amino acids: CASSLTRDPYEQYF. Written as DNA, the CDR3 is TGTGCCAGCAGCTTAACCAGGGATCCCTACGAGCAGTACTTC.

Details on this clone: At the DNA level, this CDR3 is encoded by other sequences in the same sample as well. V gene TRBV7-2 combines with J gene TRBJ1-5; TRBD1 aligns across 7 bases. This CDR3 has 13 amino acids. V lost 5 bases to trimming and J lost 4 bases; unmatched junction nucleotides: 2. CDR1 and CDR2 (germline): SGHTA, FQGNSA. This chain's CDR3 is CASSVRGNQPQHF. Here the CDR3 DNA reads TGTGCCAGCAGCGTCAGGGGGAATCAGCCCCAGCATTTT.

The gene calls are TRBV5-6 and TRBJ1-2, with D maybe TRBD1 (6 bases). This CDR3 has 14 residues. CDR1 and CDR2 from the germline V gene are SGHDT and YYEEEE. Trimming left V 0 bases short and J 5 bases short, with 11 bases between. In DNA, the CDR3 is TGTGCCAGCAGCTTGGGGACAGCGCCGTATGGCTACACCTTC. It is translated as CASSLGTAPYGYTF. Complete variable domain (other parts from reference TRBV5-6 and TRBJ1-2): DAGVTQSPTHLIKTRGQQVTLRCSPKSGHDTVSWYQQALGQGPQFIFQYYEEEERQRGNFPDRFSGHQFPNYSSELNVNALLLGDSALYLCASSLGTAPYGYTFGSGTRLTVV.

This clone appeared once. J is TRBJ2-3 and V is TRBV5-4; 13 nucleotides agree with TRBD2. Germline loops: CDR1 SGHNT, CDR2 YYREEE (reference sequence). The CDR3 totals 15 residues. J lost 5 bases, V lost 4 bases, and 4 bases had no gene match. The CDR3 sequence: CASSTGLAGEDTQYF. The CDR3 nucleotides are TGTGCCAGCAGCACTGGACTAGCGGGGGAAGATACGCAGTATTTT.

This chain uses TRBV11-2 with TRBJ1-2; no firm D call. CDR3 size: 12 residues. The V end was cut by 5 bases, the J end by 8 bases, with 12 bases between. Per germline, CDR1 SGHAT and CDR2 FQNNGV. The CDR3 sequence: CASSPVAFGYTF. DNA of the CDR3: TGTGCCAGCAGCCCAGTGGCCTTCGGCTACACCTTC. Filled out from reference TRBV11-2 and TRBJ1-2, the complete variable domain reads EAGVAQSPRYKIIEKRQSVAFWCNPISGHATLYWYQQILGQGPKLLIQFQNNGVVDDSQLPKDRFSAERLKGVDSTLKIQPAKLEDSAVYLCASSPVAFGYTFGSGTRLTVV.

This sequence joins TRBV12-5 and TRBJ1-4; D is possibly TRBD1 (6 bases). The V gene lost 6 bases and the J gene lost 0 bases, with 8 bases spanning the gap. CDR3 length: 14 amino acids. Germline assignment: CDR1 LGHNT and CDR2 FRNRAP. This chain's CDR3 is CASGAGATNEKLFF. CDR3 nucleotides: TGTGCTAGTGGGGCAGGGGCAACTAATGAAAAACTGTTTTTT.

There are a few counts of this clone. This rearrangement joins TRBV4-2 to TRBJ2-1; TRBD2 agrees at 7 bases. Trimming took 4 bases from V and 5 from J; bases not matched to a gene: 14. The CDR3 totals 17 residues. Germline-derived CDR1 and CDR2 are LGHNA and YNFKEQ. This chain's CDR3 is CASSPTLAATFNNEQFF. CDR3 nucleotide sequence: TGTGCCAGCAGCCCTACTCTAGCGGCTACTTTTAACAATGAGCAGTTCTTC.

This clone was picked up a small number of times. The chain recombines TRBV7-6 with TRBJ2-5; 14 nucleotides agree with TRBD2. CDR3 size: 16 residues. Germline CDR1 and CDR2: SGHVS and FNYEAQ. V shed 5 bases, J shed 5 bases, and the junction held 7 bases outside the gene matches. Here the CDR3 DNA reads TGTGCCAGCAGCCCCAGGACTAGCGGGGGGAAGGAGACCCAGTACTTC. Encoded protein: CASSPRTSGGKETQYF.

The chain employs TRBV2 and TRBJ1-2, with D tentatively TRBD1 (5 bases). The CDR3 is made up of 13 amino acids. Deletions cut 6 bases from V and 6 bases from J, with 14 bases between. Germline CDR1 SNHLY, CDR2 FYNNEI. CDR3 sequence reads: CASREGLLDGYTF. The DNA for the CDR3 is TGTGCCAGCAGGGAGGGACTGTTGGATGGCTACACCTTC.

This chain's CDR3 is CASSLAGDEQYF. CDR3 nucleotides: TGTGCCAGCAGCTTGGCTGGAGACGAGCAGTACTTC. The rearrangement links TRBV5-6 to TRBJ2-7; D is uncertain. Germline CDR1 and CDR2: SGHDT and YYEEEE. With 0 bases removed from V and 5 bases from J, the gap between germline ends came to 6 bases. The CDR3 totals 12 residues.

This clone turned up a few times. The chain recombines TRBV19 with TRBJ2-7, with D perhaps TRBD1 (5 bases). V lost 9 bases to trimming and J lost 9 bases, with 18 bases between them. The CDR3 is 12 residues long. In germline, CDR1 is LNHDA, CDR2 SQIVND (reference sequence). Written as DNA, the CDR3 is TGTGCCAGCAGCTCTCAGGGTAGAGGGCAGTACTTC. Translation: CASSSQGRGQYF.

This rearrangement joins TRBV9 to TRBJ2-2; the D gene is possibly TRBD2 (5 bases). Germline CDR1 and CDR2: SGDLS and YYNGEE. The CDR3 extends over 15 amino acids. V was pared by 0 bases and J by 3 bases, with 9 bases between. CDR3 nucleotides: TGTGCCAGCAGCGTAGGAGGGTGGGACACCGGGGAGCTGTTTTTT. It is translated as CASSVGGWDTGELFF.

The chain recombines TRBV6-5 with TRBJ1-1, with TRBD1 matching 7 bases. Germline lookup yields CDR1 MNHEY and CDR2 SVGAGI. V lost 7 bases to trimming and J lost 3 bases; unmatched junction nucleotides: 5. The CDR3 consists of 13 residues. The CDR3 DNA is TGTGCCAGCACCGGCAGGGGGTACACTGAAGCTTTCTTT. This translates into CASTGRGYTEAFF.

The chain carries TRBV2 and TRBJ2-5, with TRBD2 matching over 8 bases. From germline, CDR1 is SNHLY and CDR2 FYNNEI. This CDR3 is built from 13 residues. Trimming cost V 7 bases and J 3 bases; bases outside gene matches: 4. CDR3 DNA sequence: TGTGCCAGCATACGAGCGGGGGAAGAGACCCAGTACTTC. Amino acid sequence: CASIRAGEETQYF.

Points on this clone: The sample contains more than one DNA sequence encoding this CDR3. CDR3 protein: CASSPGGSYEQYF. CDR3 bases: TGTGCCAGCAGTCCGGGGGGATCCTACGAGCAGTACTTC. The V call is TRBV27, the J call TRBJ2-7, with 7 bases aligning to TRBD2. Germline values: CDR1 MNHEY, CDR2 SMNVEV (reference sequence). V dropped 5 bases and J dropped 1; count of bases not matched to a gene: 2. This CDR3 comprises 13 residues.